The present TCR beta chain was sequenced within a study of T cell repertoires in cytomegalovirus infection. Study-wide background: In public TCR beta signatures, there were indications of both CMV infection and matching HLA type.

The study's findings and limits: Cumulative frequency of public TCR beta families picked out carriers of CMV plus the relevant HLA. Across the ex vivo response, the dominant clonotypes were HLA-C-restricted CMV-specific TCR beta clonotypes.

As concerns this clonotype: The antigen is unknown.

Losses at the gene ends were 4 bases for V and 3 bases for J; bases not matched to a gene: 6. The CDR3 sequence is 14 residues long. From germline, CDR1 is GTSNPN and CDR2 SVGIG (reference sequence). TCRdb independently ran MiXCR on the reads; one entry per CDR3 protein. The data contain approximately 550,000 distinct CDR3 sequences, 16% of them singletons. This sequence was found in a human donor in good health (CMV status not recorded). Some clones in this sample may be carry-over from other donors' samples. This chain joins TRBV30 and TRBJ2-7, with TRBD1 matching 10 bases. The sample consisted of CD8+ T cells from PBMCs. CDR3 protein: CAWTLTGGDYEQYF. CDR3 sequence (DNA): TGTGCCTGGACCCTGACAGGGGGCGACTACGAGCAGTACTTC.